The 9 T cell receptor beta chains below all came from one sample that was sequenced in a study of T cells expressing NK-cell markers. TCRdb reprocessed the 5' RACE reads; each CDR3 protein has one entry and no DNA is given. Its clone listing holds over 150,000 distinct CDR3 sequences. Sequences were obtained from blood T cells: a sorted CD56 or NKG2C T cell subset, CD4+ or CD8+ T cells, or bulk PBMC T cells (not recorded which). These TCRs come from a woman in her forties or fifties in good health.

The rearrangement links TRBV7-8 to TRBJ1-5; TCRdb selects TRBD1, and the lack of DNA leaves this call unchecked. This CDR3 is 15 amino acids long. Germline loops: CDR1 SGHVS, CDR2 FQNEAQ. The CDR3 loop is CASSTQGVSNQPQHF.

The genes are TRBV5-1 and TRBJ1-1; TCRdb picks TRBD1, but there is no DNA to check that call. CDR1 is SGHRS, CDR2 YFSETQ, per germline. The CDR3 extends over 16 amino acids. CDR3 loop: CASSLKPGRPNTEAFF.

This sequence joins TRBV27 and TRBJ2-7; as DNA is missing, the TRBD1 call by TCRdb cannot be tested. The germline V gene encodes CDR1 MNHEY and CDR2 SMNVEV (reference sequence). The CDR3 totals 14 residues. The CDR3 reads CASSLGGTYYEQYF.

This sequence joins TRBV15 and TRBJ2-2; TCRdb lists TRBD1, though no DNA is available to test this call. The CDR3 loop spans 15 amino acids. Germline CDR1 is LNHNV and CDR2 is YYDKDF (reference sequence). CDR3 protein: CATSIDRGGTGELFF.

The chain has TRBV4-1 and TRBJ2-7. The CDR3 contains 12 residues. From germline, CDR1 is MGHRA and CDR2 YSYEKL. The CDR3 sequence: CASSHPNGEQYF.

This chain links TRBV12-3 or TRBV12-4 with TRBJ2-1; there is no DNA to check the TCRdb D call of TRBD2. This CDR3 comprises 12 residues. Here the CDR3 reads CASTRSGDEQFF.

The V gene is TRBV4-1, the J gene TRBJ1-5; TCRdb selects TRBD1, and the lack of DNA leaves this call unchecked. Germline assignment: CDR1 MGHRA and CDR2 YSYEKL. The CDR3 totals 15 residues. CDR3 protein: CASSQDPRPNQPQHF.

This chain joins TRBV6-5 and TRBJ2-1; TCRdb outputs TRBD2, but without DNA this stays unchecked. There are 17 residues in the CDR3. Germline CDR1 and CDR2: MNHEY and SVGAGI. Here the CDR3 reads CASSKDPGTSGRNEQFF.

The CDR3 region is CASTGMEDLTIEQFF. This chain connects TRBV7-9 to TRBJ2-1; TCRdb indicates TRBD2, and absent DNA this call remains unverified. Germline V gene lookup returns CDR1 SEHNR and CDR2 FQNEAQ (reference sequence). The CDR3 totals 15 residues.